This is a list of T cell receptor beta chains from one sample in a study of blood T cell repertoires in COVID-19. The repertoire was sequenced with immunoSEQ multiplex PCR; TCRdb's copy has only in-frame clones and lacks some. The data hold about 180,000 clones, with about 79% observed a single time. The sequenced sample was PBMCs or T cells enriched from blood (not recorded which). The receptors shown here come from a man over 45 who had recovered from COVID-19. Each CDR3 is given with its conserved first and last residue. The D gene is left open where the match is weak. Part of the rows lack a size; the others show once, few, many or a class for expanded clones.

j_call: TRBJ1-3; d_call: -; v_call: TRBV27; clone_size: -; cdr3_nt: TGTGCCAGCAGTTTACGGGGCTCTGGAAACACCATATATTTT; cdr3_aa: CASSLRGSGNTIYF
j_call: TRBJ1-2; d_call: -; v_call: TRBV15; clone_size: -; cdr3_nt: TGTGCCACCAGCAGAGATCTGTCGGGGGTCTATGGCTACACCTTC; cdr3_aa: CATSRDLSGVYGYTF
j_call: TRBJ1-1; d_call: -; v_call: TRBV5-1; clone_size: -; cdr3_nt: TGCGCCAGCAGCTTGGTCGGGACTGCGAACACTGAAGCTTTCTTT; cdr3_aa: CASSLVGTANTEAFF
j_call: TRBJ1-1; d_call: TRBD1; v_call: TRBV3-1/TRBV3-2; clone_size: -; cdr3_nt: TGTGCCAGCAGCCAAGGACAGGGAATCACTGAAGCTTTCTTT; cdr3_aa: CASSQGQGITEAFF
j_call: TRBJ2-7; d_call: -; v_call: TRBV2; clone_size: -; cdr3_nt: TGTGCCAGCAGTGACAGGCCCTACGAGCAGTACTTC; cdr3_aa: CASSDRPYEQYF
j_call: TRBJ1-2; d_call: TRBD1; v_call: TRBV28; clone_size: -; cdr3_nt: TGTGCCAGCAGTTTATTTTTGACAGGGGCCAACTATGGCTACACCTTC; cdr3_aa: CASSLFLTGANYGYTF
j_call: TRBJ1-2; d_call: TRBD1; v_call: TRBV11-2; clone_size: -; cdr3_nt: TGTGCCAGCAGCCACCATAACCGGGACAGAAGGTATGGCTACACCTTC; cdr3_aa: CASSHHNRDRRYGYTF
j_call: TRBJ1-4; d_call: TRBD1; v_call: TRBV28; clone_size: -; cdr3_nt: TGTGCCACTTACTCCGGGACAGGGGGTGAAAAACTGTTTTTT; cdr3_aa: CATYSGTGGEKLFF
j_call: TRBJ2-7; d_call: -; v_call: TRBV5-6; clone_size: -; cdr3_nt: TGTGCCAGCAGCTTCCGGACAGCCCTATACGAGCAGTACTTC; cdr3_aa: CASSFRTALYEQYF
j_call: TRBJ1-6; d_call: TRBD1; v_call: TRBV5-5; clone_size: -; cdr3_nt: TGTGCCAGCAGCTTGAGACAGGGCTATAATTCACCCCTCCACTTT; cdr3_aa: CASSLRQGYNSPLHF
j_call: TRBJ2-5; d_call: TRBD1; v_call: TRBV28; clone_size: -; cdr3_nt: TGTGCCAGCAGTTTCGACAGGGTGGAGAGGGAGACCCAGTACTTC; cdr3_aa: CASSFDRVERETQYF
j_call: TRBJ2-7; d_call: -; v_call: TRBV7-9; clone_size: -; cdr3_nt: TGTGCCAGCAGCTCAACAGGGTTTAGGTACGAGCAGTACTTC; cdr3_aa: CASSSTGFRYEQYF
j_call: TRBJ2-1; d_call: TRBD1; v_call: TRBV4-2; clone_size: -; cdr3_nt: TGTGCCAGCAGCCAAGAGACAGGGGCTGATGAGCAGTTCTTC; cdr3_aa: CASSQETGADEQFF
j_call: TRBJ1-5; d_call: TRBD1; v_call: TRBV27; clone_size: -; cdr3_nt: TGTGCCAGCAGCCTTACAGGGGGAGGGCAGCCCCAGCATTTT; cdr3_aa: CASSLTGGGQPQHF
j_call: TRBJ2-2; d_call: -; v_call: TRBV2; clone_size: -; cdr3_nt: TGTGCCAGCAACTCGAACACCGGGGAGCTGTTTTTT; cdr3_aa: CASNSNTGELFF
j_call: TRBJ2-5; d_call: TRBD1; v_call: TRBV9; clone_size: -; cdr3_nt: TGTGCCAGCAGCCCAGGGGGACAGGGAACTCAGACCCAGTACTTC; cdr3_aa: CASSPGGQGTQTQYF
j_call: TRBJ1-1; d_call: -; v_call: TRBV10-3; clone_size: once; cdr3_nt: TGTGCCATCACTGGAGGGTGGAGCACTGAAGCTTTCTTT; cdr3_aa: CAITGGWSTEAFF
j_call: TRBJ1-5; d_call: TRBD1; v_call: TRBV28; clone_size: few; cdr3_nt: TGTGCCAGCGGGGACAGGAGCAATCAGCCCCAGCATTTT; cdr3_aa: CASGDRSNQPQHF
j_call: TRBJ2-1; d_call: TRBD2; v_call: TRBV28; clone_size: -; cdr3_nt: TGTGCCAGCAGTTACCCCAAACTAGCGGGGTCCTACAATGAGCAGTTCTTC; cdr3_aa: CASSYPKLAGSYNEQFF
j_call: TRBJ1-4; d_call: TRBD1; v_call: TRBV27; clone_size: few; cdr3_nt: TGTGCCAGCAGTTTATCCGGGACAGGGGGCTGGAATGAAAAACTGTTTTTT; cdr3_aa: CASSLSGTGGWNEKLFF
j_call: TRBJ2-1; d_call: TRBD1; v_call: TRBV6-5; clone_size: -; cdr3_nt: TGTGCCAGCAGACCGGGACAGGGAGGTAGATATGAGCAGTTCTTC; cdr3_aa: CASRPGQGGRYEQFF
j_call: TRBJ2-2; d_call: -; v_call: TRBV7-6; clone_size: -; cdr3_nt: TGTGCCAGCAGCCCTGGACTCGGGGAGCTGTTTTTT; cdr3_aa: CASSPGLGELFF
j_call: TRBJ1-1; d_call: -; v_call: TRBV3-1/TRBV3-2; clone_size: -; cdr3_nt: TGTGCCAGCAGCCCGCGGGGGACCTTAATGAACACTGAAGCTTTCTTT; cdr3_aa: CASSPRGTLMNTEAFF
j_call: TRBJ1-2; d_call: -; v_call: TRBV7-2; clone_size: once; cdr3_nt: TGTGCCAGCAGCACACAGGACAGCGCAAACTATGGCTACACCTTC; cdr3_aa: CASSTQDSANYGYTF
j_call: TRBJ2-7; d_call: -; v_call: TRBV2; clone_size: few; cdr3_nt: TGTGCCAGCAGTCCGGAGAGGGCCCTATCCTACGAGCAGTACTTC; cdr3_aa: CASSPERALSYEQYF
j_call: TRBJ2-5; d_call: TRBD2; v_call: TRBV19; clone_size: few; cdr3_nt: TGTGCCAGTAGTATTCGGACTAGCGGCGAGACCCAGTACTTC; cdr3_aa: CASSIRTSGETQYF